This T cell receptor (beta chain) stems from a study of shared clonotypes between healthy human individuals (dated by TCRdb to about 2020). Regarding the complete study: The cohort comprised a couple of women and three men aged 18 to 49 years. To increase sequencing depth and limit assay-specific biases, different laboratories used diverse techniques to prepare libraries and sequence TCR repertoires. The study deeply sequenced blood TCR repertoires of about 5 healthy adults to estimate repertoire size and the extent of clonotype sharing between individuals. Each donor's leukapheresis produced roughly between about 0.8 and 8.9 billion PBMCs.

Using the deep immunoSEQ assay, TCR CDR3 regions were amplified from genomic DNA by multiplex PCR. Extracted genomic DNA from each cell subset was spread evenly across all wells of several immunoSEQ 96-well plates, with each plate serving as a replicate. For unsorted PBMC, about 270 ng of genomic DNA, equivalent to 30,000 to 35,000 T cell genomes, went into each replicate PCR. Ten immunoSEQ deep assay plates were used to sequence the unsorted PBMC genomic DNA. The purified libraries were quantified using a Qubit 3.0 fluorometer, sized with a Bioanalyzer 2100, and then quantified again using the KAPA Library Quantification kit. Every immunoSEQ 96-well plate was sequenced on a separate single-read 150-cycle Illumina NextSeq 550 flow cell. From the authors' description of their analysis: Because the immunoSEQ output held only junctional sequences and lacked quality scores, the filtering could not match the filtering applied to full-length reads. To assign V/J genes and CDR3, sequences were annotated using PyIR, a Python wrapper for IgBLAST v1.9, with IMGT germline references. Any read was removed if the V/J assignment was weak (E-value above 1e-6), the CDR3 was missing, or the read contained stop codons, out-of-frame junctions, or ambiguous translated residues. V3J clonotypes were defined as sequences sharing the same inferred V gene, J gene, and CDR3 amino acid sequence. To compute the percentage overlap between repertoires, the number of shared unique clonotypes was divided by the size of the smaller repertoire. Three approaches were used to assess repertoire richness: RTK rarefaction, the Chao1 estimator, and Recon v2.1 estimates of unobserved clonotypes. TCRdb obtained this table from immuneACCESS and retained in-frame rearrangements with V and J assigned. These tables miss some clones; where compared with another copy, unresolved V genes account for less than half of the shortfall, and the remainder is unexplained. V, J and clone size are taken as reported in that table, and D and trimming were inferred from the DNA itself. Here the sample has around 430,000 clones; 75% to 85% occur a single time. Over 10% of the sample is taken by the ten largest.

CDR1 SGHNT and CDR2 YENEEA were looked up in the germline V gene. There are 15 amino acids in the CDR3, from cysteine to phenylalanine inclusive. Only CDR3 DNA remains: 45 bases, in frame from the first base. On the study overall, not on this receptor specifically: Pairwise subsampling led to the expectation that sequencing depth would affect the degree of clonotype sharing among donors. The genetic and exposure-history diversity represented was limited by the small number of donors. Only blood was sampled, and tissue TCR repertoires likely differ from those in blood.

A word on this clone: It lacks a known antigen. One end of the junction varies from germline; a read error may be responsible.

Donors were healthy HIV-negative adults with no recently reported acute infections or vaccinations. All donors were Caucasian adults living in Nashville, Tennessee, USA. For unsorted samples, approximately 84 million PBMCs were counted, and genomic DNA was extracted using the QIAamp DNA Blood Mini kit. Blood was collected by leukapheresis, and PBMCs were isolated by Ficoll-Histopaque density gradient centrifugation and then cryopreserved in liquid nitrogen vapor phase. The TCR comes from a woman aged 40 to 50 in good health. Some clones in this sample may be carry-over from other donors' samples. The chain is encoded by TRBV11-3 joined to TRBJ2-5; the D gene is perhaps TRBD1, on 6 matching bases. Sequencing was performed on PBMCs. The encoded CDR3 is CASSLGQGQKETQYF. The DNA sequence is given as TGTGCCAGCAGTTTAGGACAAGGACAGAAGGAGACCCAGTACTTC.